This T cell receptor beta chain was observed in a study of tumor and adjacent non-tumor tissue in lung cancer (dated by TCRdb to 2017 to 2018). Background for the entire study: By cancer type, the cohort comprised around 11 adenocarcinoma patients, 2 squamous cell carcinoma patients and 1 small cell lung cancer patient. A total of about 130 million productive TCRbeta reads were generated by sequencing, corresponding to an average of about 4 million reads per sample. Ages among the approximately 15 patients ranged from about 30 to 80 years, there were roughly ten men and 5 women, and disease was at TNM stage I to III. The study compared bulk TCRbeta repertoires between lung tumor tissue and matched distant non-tumor lung tissue from over twelve lung cancer patients. For each patient, one tumor sample and one normal lung sample were taken, giving under 35 paired specimens that underwent TCRbeta CDR3 sequencing.

A remark on this clonotype: Its cognate antigen has yet to be identified. Base qualities are missing; no much larger clone stands one base away.

RNA was isolated from bulk unsorted tissue, and RNA quality was assessed with a NanoDrop ND-1000 and an Agilent 2100. For the normal lung samples, distant non-tumor tissue was collected more than 3 cm away from the tumor edge. Donors were newly diagnosed lung cancer patients admitted for thoracic surgery in China between August and November 2014, without prior chemotherapy. Patients with previous radiotherapy or chemotherapy, or with another concurrent cancer, were excluded from the study. Pieces of surgical tissue measuring about 1-2.1 cm3 were kept in RNAlater solution and held at -80 degrees C until needed. Results and caveats for the whole study, not just this receptor: Peripheral blood was not sequenced, so blood TCRbeta repertoires were not examined in the lung cancer patients of the study. A significantly larger cumulative share of the repertoire was made up by the top 100 clones in normal lung than in tumor tissue. Only roughly 14 patients were included in the cohort, and the need for larger samples and more detailed clinical data was noted by the authors. Younger patients had significantly higher TCR diversity, and higher tumor TCR diversity was associated with shorter overall and disease-free survival. Neither the sequencing platform nor unique molecular identifiers are named or mentioned anywhere in the methods. Tumor tissue showed significantly higher TCR diversity (inverse Simpson) than normal lung tissue, at roughly 430 vs 170 (P = 0.0075, Mann-Whitney U test).

At the junction V is shortened by 7 bases and J by 13 bases, with 25 bases in between. Based on the germline V gene, the CDR1 and CDR2 sequences are LGHNA and YNFKEQ. CDR3 length: 15 amino acids, cysteine to phenylalanine. This entry keeps only the CDR3 DNA: 45 bases, framed from base 1. Receptor libraries were prepared by multiplex PCR. The instrument was an Illumina HiSeq 2500. Following protocols modified from ARM-PCR, the researchers constructed TCRbeta libraries through three rounds of nested PCR with primers (Table S4). Before sequencing, PCR products of 200-500 bp were cut from the gel and purified using the QIAquick gel extraction kit. Per the source publication's procedure: Reads were cleaned with Trimmomatic, merged with FLASH into complete CDR3 sequences, and assigned to V(D)J germline segments with MiTCR. Clonal diversity was computed as the inverse Simpson's index with VDJtools. A read counted as productive if the sequence was in-frame and lacked a premature stop codon. The raw public data were reprocessed by TCRdb itself: fastp quality trimming at Q25, MiXCR clonotype calling, in-frame beta chains only. CDR3 protein sequences are deduplicated, and each keeps its most common genes and DNA. It is TCRdb's table, rather than the study itself, that gives the V and J calls and clone size. The sample yields 90,000 to 100,000 distinct CDR3 sequences; about 80% were counted once. The ten most abundant clones make up about 30% of the sample.

This sequence uses TRBV4-2 and TRBJ2-2; possibly the D gene is TRBD2, per 6 matching bases. Sequenced: distant non-tumor lung tissue. This sequence originates from a man in his sixties with small cell lung cancer. Here the CDR3 is given as CASKLAGDDGGMLFF. DNA sequence: TGTGCCAGCAAACTAGCTGGAGATGATGGCGGGATGCTGTTTTTT.